Below are 19 T cell receptor beta chains sequenced from a single sample in a study of CD8+CD57+ T cells in acquired aplastic anemia. It was patients with CD8+CD57+ cell expansion by flow cytometry who were chosen for sequencing. Genomic DNA served as template for TCR beta VDJ and CDR3 profiling. TCRdb re-analysed the reads in MiXCR, keeping a single row per CDR3 protein. The sample lists about 220,000 distinct CDR3 sequences, around 45% occurring once. The sample comprised sorted CD4+, CD8+, or CD8+CD57+ T cells (not recorded which) from PBMCs. These receptors originate from a human donor with aplastic anemia.

The chain recombines TRBV19 with TRBJ2-7, with D perhaps matching TRBD1 (6 bases). Germline V gene lookup returns CDR1 LNHDA and CDR2 SQIVND (reference sequence). Trimming took off 3 bases at V and 2 bases at J, with 17 bases between the two ends. This CDR3 contains 16 residues. The CDR3 bases are TGTGCCAGTAGTATGGGTACCGGGACATTCGCCTACGAGCAGTACTTC. Its protein product is CASSMGTGTFAYEQYF.

This clonotype was picked up many times. V usage is TRBV29-1 and J usage is TRBJ2-5; D may correspond to TRBD1 or TRBD2 (5 bases each). The V gene's germline CDR1 is SQVTM and CDR2 ANQGSEA. This CDR3 comprises 13 residues. The V gene lost 3 bases and the J gene lost 3 bases, with 11 bases spanning the gap. Here the CDR3 reads CSVEGDRKETQYF. DNA for the CDR3: TGCAGCGTTGAGGGAGACAGAAAAGAGACCCAGTACTTC. The full variable domain, with the rest looked up from reference TRBV29-1 and TRBJ2-5, is SAVISQKPSRDICQRGTSLTIQCQVDSQVTMMFWYRQQPGQSLTLIATANQGSEATYESGFVIDKFPISRPNLTFSTLTVSNMSPEDSSIYLCSVEGDRKETQYFGPGTRLLVL.

The chain combines TRBV28 with TRBJ2-7; no clear D gene. CDR3 length: 12 residues. CDR1 MDHEN and CDR2 SYDVKM come from the germline V gene. Trimming pared 2 bases from V and 9 bases from J, leaving 11 bases between. Here the CDR3 reads CASSLPRHGQYF. CDR3 DNA: TGTGCCAGCAGTTTACCCCGACACGGGCAGTACTTC.

The chain joins TRBV25-1 to TRBJ1-2; no firm D call. Germline loops: CDR1 MGHDK, CDR2 SYGVNS. V dropped 3 bases and J dropped 8 bases, with 10 bases sitting between them. This CDR3 is 12 amino acids long. For the CDR3, the DNA is TGTGCCAGCAGTGAGATCCCAGGCGGCTACACCTTC. Its protein product is CASSEIPGGYTF.

The chain joins TRBV7-6 to TRBJ1-5; D gene uncertain. Germline loops: CDR1 SGHVS, CDR2 FNYEAQ. Trimming stripped 4 bases from V and 0 bases from J, with 7 bases between. The CDR3 contains 14 residues. The CDR3 is CASSSYTSNQPQHF. The CDR3 nucleotides read TGTGCCAGCAGCTCTTACACTAGCAATCAGCCCCAGCATTTT.

This clonotype was counted ten times or more. This rearrangement joins TRBV29-1 to TRBJ1-1, with a possible D match to TRBD1 (6 bases). The CDR3 has 12 residues. Germline V gene sequence: CDR1 SQVTM, CDR2 ANQGSEA. Trimming left V 6 bases short and J 5 bases short, with 13 bases between. CDR3 in DNA: TGCAGCGTCGTACAGGGAGGGACTGAAGCTTTCTTT. As protein: CSVVQGGTEAFF.

On this clonotype: A much larger clone lies one base from this, so it may be a read error. This rearrangement joins TRBV5-1 to TRBJ2-1; D is ambiguous. Trimming left V 0 bases short and J 7 bases short, with 20 bases between. The germline gives CDR1 SGHRS, CDR2 YFSETQ. The CDR3 sequence is 17 residues long. In nucleotides, the CDR3 is TGCGCCAGCAGCTTGGAAGTCCCAGCGAGAGTTATAAATGAGCAGTTCTTC. The encoded protein is CASSLEVPARVINEQFF. The variable domain in full, completed from reference TRBV5-1 and TRBJ2-1, reads KAGVTQTPRYLIKTRGQQVTLSCSPISGHRSVSWYQQTPGQGLQFLFEYFSETQRNKGNFPGRFSGRQFSNSRSEMNVSTLELGDSALYLCASSLEVPARVINEQFFGPGTRLTVL.

To note about this clonotype: Relative to the germline gene, one junction end is altered; a read error may explain this. The J gene is TRBJ2-5, the V gene TRBV5-1; the D is unclear. This CDR3 is built from 13 residues. Looked up from germline, CDR1 is SGHRS and CDR2 is YFSETQ. The CDR3 DNA reads TGTGCCAGCAGCTTGGGGAACGTAGAGACCCAGTACTTC. Encoded protein: CASSLGNVETQYF.

This rearrangement joins TRBV11-2 to TRBJ1-5, with 7 bases that match TRBD1. The CDR3 extends over 17 amino acids. V was pared by 0 bases and J by 1 base, with 6 bases of the junction left unmatched. Germline assignment: CDR1 SGHAT and CDR2 FQNNGV. The CDR3 region is CASSLDRGTVSNQPQHF. CDR3 sequence (DNA): TGTGCCAGCAGCTTAGATCGTGGGACAGTAAGCAATCAGCCCCAGCATTTT.

The rearrangement links TRBV7-9 to TRBJ2-5; TRBD1 matches 11 bases. Germline V gives CDR1 SEHNR, CDR2 FQNEAQ (reference sequence). J lost 5 bases, V lost 5 bases, and 7 bases had no gene match. The CDR3 runs to 15 residues. The CDR3 bases are TGTGCCAGCAGCAGGGGGACAGGGGGTTGCGAGACCCAGTACTTC. This translates into CASSRGTGGCETQYF.

V usage is TRBV25-1 and J usage is TRBJ2-5; tentatively, D is TRBD1 or TRBD2 (6 bases each). V was clipped by 5 bases and J by 1 base, with 17 bases between them. The CDR3 is 16 residues long. Germline V gives CDR1 MGHDK, CDR2 SYGVNS. CDR3: CASSSPEGGLQETQYF. The CDR3 nucleotides read TGTGCCAGCAGTTCCCCCGAAGGGGGGCTCCAAGAGACCCAGTACTTC.

Concerning this clonotype itself: Its ends do not fully match the called genes, so a read error is possible. This chain joins TRBV20-1 and TRBJ1-1; a possible D gene is TRBD1 (6 bases). There are 13 residues in the CDR3. Germline lookup yields CDR1 DFQATT and CDR2 SNEGSKA (reference sequence). The CDR3 nucleotides are TGCAGTGCTAGTGGACAGCAGAACACTGTAGCTTTCTTT. Translated: CSASGQQNTVAFF.

V is TRBV4-3 and J is TRBJ1-2; 8 nucleotides agree with TRBD1. The length of the CDR3 is 15 residues. The V gene end was trimmed by 5 bases and the J gene end by 7 bases; junction bases not matched to a gene: 12. Germline V CDR1 and CDR2: LGHNA, YSLEER. The CDR3 spells CASSSMTGEKIGYTF. Written as DNA, the CDR3 is TGCGCCAGCAGCTCAATGACAGGGGAAAAAATTGGCTACACCTTC.

The chain links TRBV19 to TRBJ2-3, with D perhaps matching TRBD1 (5 bases). The V gene's germline CDR1 is LNHDA and CDR2 SQIVND (reference sequence). V lost 6 bases to trimming and J lost 0 bases, with 10 bases between them. The CDR3 extends over 14 amino acids. The CDR3 region has the DNA TGTGCCAGTAGAGACAGAACTAGCACAGATACGCAGTATTTT. Protein product: CASRDRTSTDTQYF.

This clonotype was counted at least ten times. This rearrangement joins TRBV12-3 or TRBV12-4 to TRBJ1-1, with 12 bases aligning to TRBD1. The CDR3 contains 14 residues. V was pared by 4 bases and J by 8 bases, with 5 bases of the junction left unmatched. The CDR3: CASSSGTGGVEAFF. The CDR3 DNA sequence: TGTGCCAGCAGTTCGGGGACAGGGGGCGTAGAAGCTTTCTTT.

The rearrangement links TRBV19 to TRBJ2-7; D possibly corresponds to TRBD2 (5 bases). The CDR3 contains 15 residues. The V gene's germline CDR1 is LNHDA and CDR2 SQIVND (reference sequence). Between the trimmed V and J ends, which lost 4 bases and 3 bases, there was a span of 16 bases. The CDR3 nucleotides are TGTGCCAGTAGTACGGCCGGGATATCCCACTACGAGCAGTACTTC. Translated: CASSTAGISHYEQYF.

The V gene is TRBV20-1, the J gene TRBJ2-3, with 7 bases matching TRBD2. Trimming at V came to 5 bases and at J to 4 bases, leaving 3 bases not matched to a gene. Looked up from germline, CDR1 is DFQATT and CDR2 is SNEGSKA (reference sequence). The CDR3 is 12 amino acids. The CDR3 nucleotides are TGCAGTGCTCGGACTAGTCCAGATACGCAGTATTTT. It codes for CSARTSPDTQYF.

V usage is TRBV19 and J usage is TRBJ2-7, with 8 positions matching TRBD1. The trim removed 9 bases at V and 5 bases at J, leaving 9 bases unmatched. Germline V gene lookup returns CDR1 LNHDA and CDR2 SQIVND (reference sequence). The CDR3 length is 13 residues. This chain's CDR3 is CASRDRITHEQYF. The CDR3 DNA follows: TGTGCCAGCCGGGACAGGATCACCCACGAGCAGTACTTC.

The V call is TRBV5-1, the J call TRBJ2-3; the D gene is possibly TRBD1 (5 bases). The germline V gene encodes CDR1 SGHRS and CDR2 YFSETQ. The CDR3 has 16 residues. Trimming pared 4 bases from V and 4 bases from J, leaving 19 bases between. DNA for the CDR3: TGCGCCAGCAGCGAGTGGGGCAGGGTGGGCGCAGATACGCAGTATTTT. As protein: CASSEWGRVGADTQYF.